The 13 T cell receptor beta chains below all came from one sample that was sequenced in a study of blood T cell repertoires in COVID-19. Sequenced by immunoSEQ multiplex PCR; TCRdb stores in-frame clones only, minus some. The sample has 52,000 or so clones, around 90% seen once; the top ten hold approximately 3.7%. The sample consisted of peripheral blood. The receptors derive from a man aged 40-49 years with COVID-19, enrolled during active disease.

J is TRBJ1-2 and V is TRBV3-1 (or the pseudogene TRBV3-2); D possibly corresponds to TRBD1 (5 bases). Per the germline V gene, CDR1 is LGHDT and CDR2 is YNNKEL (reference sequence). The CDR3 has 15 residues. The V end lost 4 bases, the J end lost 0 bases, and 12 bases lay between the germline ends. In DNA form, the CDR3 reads TGTGCCAGCAGCCGAACATCACAGGCTAACTATGGCTACACCTTC. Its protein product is CASSRTSQANYGYTF.

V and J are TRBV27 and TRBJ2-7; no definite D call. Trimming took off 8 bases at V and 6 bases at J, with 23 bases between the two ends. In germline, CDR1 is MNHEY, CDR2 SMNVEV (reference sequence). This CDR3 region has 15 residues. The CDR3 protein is CASGVPRPFGGEQYF. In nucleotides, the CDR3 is TGTGCCAGCGGTGTCCCCCGGCCTTTCGGCGGCGAGCAGTACTTC.

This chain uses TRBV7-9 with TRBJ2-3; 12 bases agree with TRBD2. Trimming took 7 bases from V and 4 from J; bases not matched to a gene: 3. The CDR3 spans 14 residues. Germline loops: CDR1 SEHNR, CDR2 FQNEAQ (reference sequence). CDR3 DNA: TGTGCCAGCAATCTAGCGGGGGGGCCAGATACGCAGTATTTT. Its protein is CASNLAGGPDTQYF.

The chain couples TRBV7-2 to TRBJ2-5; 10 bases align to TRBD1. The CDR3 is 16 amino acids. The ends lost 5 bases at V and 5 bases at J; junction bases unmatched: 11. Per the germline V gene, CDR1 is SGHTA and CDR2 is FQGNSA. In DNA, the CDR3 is TGTGCCAGCAGCCCAGGGGACAGGGGTTATGGCGAGACCCAGTACTTC. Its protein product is CASSPGDRGYGETQYF. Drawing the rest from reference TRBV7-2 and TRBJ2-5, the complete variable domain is GAGVSQSPSNKVTEKGKDVELRCDPISGHTALYWYRQSLGQGLEFLIYFQGNSAPDKSGLPSDRFSAERTGGSVSTLTIQRTQQEDSAVYLCASSPGDRGYGETQYFGPGTRLLVL.

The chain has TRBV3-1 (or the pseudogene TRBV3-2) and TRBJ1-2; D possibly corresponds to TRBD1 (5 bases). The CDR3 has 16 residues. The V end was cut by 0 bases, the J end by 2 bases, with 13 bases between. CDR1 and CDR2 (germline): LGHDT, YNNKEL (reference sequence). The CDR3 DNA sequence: TGTGCCAGCAGCCAAGACGGGAGGGCAGGGAACTATGGCTACACCTTC. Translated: CASSQDGRAGNYGYTF.

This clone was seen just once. The CDR3 protein is CASSLRDREYGYTF. The CDR3 bases are TGTGCCAGCAGCCTCCGGGACAGGGAGTACGGCTACACCTTC. V and J are TRBV7-9 and TRBJ1-2; 9 nucleotides agree with TRBD1. Germline V gene lookup returns CDR1 SEHNR and CDR2 FQNEAQ (reference sequence). The CDR3 sequence is 14 residues long. Germline trimming cut 5 bases from V and 8 bases from J; bases unmatched to any gene: 9.

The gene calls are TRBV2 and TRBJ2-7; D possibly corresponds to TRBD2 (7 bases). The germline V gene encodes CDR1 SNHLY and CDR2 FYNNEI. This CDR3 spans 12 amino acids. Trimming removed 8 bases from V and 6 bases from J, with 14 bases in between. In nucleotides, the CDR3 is TGTGCCAGCGTCCGGGGGGCGGGCGAGCAGTACTTC. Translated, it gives CASVRGAGEQYF.

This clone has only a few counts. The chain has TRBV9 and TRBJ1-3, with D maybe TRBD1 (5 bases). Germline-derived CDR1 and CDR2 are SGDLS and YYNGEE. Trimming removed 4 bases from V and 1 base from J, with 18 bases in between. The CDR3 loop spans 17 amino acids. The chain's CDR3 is CASSPMGGSHSGNTIYF. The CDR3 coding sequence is TGTGCCAGCAGCCCTATGGGGGGATCCCATTCTGGAAACACCATATATTTT.

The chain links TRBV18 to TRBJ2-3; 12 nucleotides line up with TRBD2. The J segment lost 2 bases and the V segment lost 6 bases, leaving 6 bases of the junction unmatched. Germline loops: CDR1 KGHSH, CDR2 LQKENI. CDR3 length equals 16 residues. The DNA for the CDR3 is TGTGCCAGCTCGAGGACTAGCGGGGCCCACACAGATACGCAGTATTTT. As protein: CASSRTSGAHTDTQYF.

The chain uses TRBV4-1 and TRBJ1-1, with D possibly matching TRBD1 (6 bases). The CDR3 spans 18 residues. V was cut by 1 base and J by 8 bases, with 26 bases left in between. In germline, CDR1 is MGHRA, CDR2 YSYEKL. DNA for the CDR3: TGCGCCAGCAGCCAAGCGCGTTCAGGGGTTGGGGGTAGAGGGGAAGCTTTCTTT. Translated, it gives CASSQARSGVGGRGEAFF.

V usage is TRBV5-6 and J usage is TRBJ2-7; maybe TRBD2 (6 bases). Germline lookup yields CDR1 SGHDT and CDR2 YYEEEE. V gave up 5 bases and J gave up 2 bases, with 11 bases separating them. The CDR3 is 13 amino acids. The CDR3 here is CASRPWGAYEQYF. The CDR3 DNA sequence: TGTGCCAGCAGGCCGTGGGGGGCCTACGAGCAGTACTTC.

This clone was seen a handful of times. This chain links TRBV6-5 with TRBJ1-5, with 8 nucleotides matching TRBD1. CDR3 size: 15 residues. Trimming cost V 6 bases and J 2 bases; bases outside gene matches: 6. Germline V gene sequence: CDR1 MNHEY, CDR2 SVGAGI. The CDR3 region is CASSRTGRGNQPQHF. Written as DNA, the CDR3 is TGTGCCAGCAGCAGGACAGGGAGAGGCAATCAGCCCCAGCATTTT.

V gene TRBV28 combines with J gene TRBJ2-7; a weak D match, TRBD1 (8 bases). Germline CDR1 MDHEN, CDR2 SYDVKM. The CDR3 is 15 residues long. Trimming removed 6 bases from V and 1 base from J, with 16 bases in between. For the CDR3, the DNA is TGTGCCAGCAGCCGGTACAGGGGGGGATCCTACGAGCAGTACTTC. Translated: CASSRYRGGSYEQYF.